The T cell receptor beta chain described here comes from a study of T cell responses to AZD1222 COVID-19 vaccine. Libraries were prepared by immunoSEQ multiplex PCR; TCRdb keeps only in-frame clonotypes and omits some of them. The top ten clones hold around 1.3% of a sample with about 150,000 clones, around 94% of them seen once. This CDR3 contains 14 residues. V lost 7 bases to trimming and J lost 5 bases, with 14 bases between them. In germline, CDR1 is LNHDA, CDR2 SQIVND (reference sequence). In this sample, this clone turned up once. Material: peripheral blood, obtained on day 0 of AZD1222 vaccination. The receptor was derived from an adult in good health. V and J are TRBV19 and TRBJ2-2; no definite D call. CDR3 residues: CASNGGLRTGELFF. As DNA, the CDR3 is TGTGCCAGTAATGGTGGGTTAAGGACCGGGGAGCTGTTTTTT.